This T cell receptor (beta chain) was sequenced in a study of T cell responses to AZD1222 COVID-19 vaccine. Study-wide points: In the spike-specific TCR repertoire, nearly half reportedly target unmutated variant regions.

This table comes from immunoSEQ multiplex PCR, and its TCRdb copy is limited to in-frame clones, with some not included. Of about 51,000 clones listed, 70% to 90% were seen once; the top ten hold roughly 1.1%. V lost 2 bases to trimming and J lost 4 bases; unmatched junction nucleotides: 8. CDR1 is MGHRA and CDR2 is YSYEKL in the germline V gene. CDR3 length: 15 amino acids. Worth noting for this clone: Its antigen remains unknown.

The starting material was peripheral blood, obtained 28 days after the second AZD1222 dose. This sequence joins TRBV4-1 and TRBJ2-7; TRBD2 aligns across 7 bases. The receptor was isolated from an adult who received the AZD1222 COVID-19 vaccine. The CDR3 DNA is TGCGCCAGCAGCCAAATGGCGGGAGTAAGGTACGAGCAGTACTTC. Translation gives CASSQMAGVRYEQYF.